This entry lists 16 T cell receptor beta chains sequenced from one sample in a study of T cells in Graves' hyperthyroidism and ophthalmopathy. Researchers took RNA transcripts and amplified the TCR beta CDR3 regions from them. First-round RT-PCR with HTBI primers amplified the TCR CDR3 region. TCRdb analysed the multiplex PCR reads with MiXCR anew, one entry per CDR3 protein. The data contain approximately 510,000 distinct CDR3 sequences, around 20% of them singletons. Source material: blood. Receptors were obtained from a man younger than 35 with Graves' hyperthyroidism.

This clonotype was seen ten or more times. The chain has TRBV5-1 and TRBJ1-5, with D possibly being TRBD1 (6 bases). Germline lookup yields CDR1 SGHRS and CDR2 YFSETQ. CDR3 length equals 15 residues. V lost 2 bases and J lost 1, with 10 bases in between. The DNA for the CDR3 is TGCGCCAGCAGCTTTGGGGGCGGGAGCAATCAGCCCCAGCATTTT. It encodes CASSFGGGSNQPQHF.

The genes are TRBV2 and TRBJ2-2; TRBD2 might be the D (5 bases). This CDR3 has 16 residues. CDR1 SNHLY and CDR2 FYNNEI come from the germline V gene. Trimming stripped 3 bases from V and 5 bases from J, with 16 bases between. CDR3 coding DNA: TGTGCCAGCAGTGAGCCGGGTAGCGTGGGGACCGGGGAGCTGTTTTTT. Translated, it gives CASSEPGSVGTGELFF.

This clonotype was detected ten times or more. This rearrangement joins TRBV12-3 or TRBV12-4 to TRBJ1-2; no firm D call. V shed 6 bases and J shed 2 bases, with 13 bases lying between them. The length of the CDR3 is 14 residues. Here the CDR3 reads CASRTTDLNYGYTF. Here the CDR3 DNA reads TGTGCCAGCAGGACTACGGACCTGAACTATGGCTACACCTTC.

This clonotype was counted only a few times. The rearrangement joins TRBV25-1 to TRBJ1-6; tentative D call: TRBD1 (5 bases). Germline CDR1 MGHDK, CDR2 SYGVNS. Trimming took off 8 bases at V and 10 bases at J, with 12 bases between the two ends. This CDR3 is 12 amino acids long. CDR3 bases: TGTGCCAGCGGGAGGGGAGGATCACCCCTCCACTTT. It translates to CASGRGGSPLHF.

In its sample, this clonotype was seen many times. CDR3 DNA: TGTGCCAGCAGGGGGACAGCCTCTTATGGCTACACCTTC. Translation gives CASRGTASYGYTF. The V gene is TRBV7-2, the J gene TRBJ1-2; 7 bases line up with TRBD1. This CDR3 has 13 residues. With V trimmed by 6 bases and J by 5 bases, 6 bases remained unmatched. The germline V gene encodes CDR1 SGHTA and CDR2 FQGNSA.

As regards this clonotype: A read error may be the cause here, since a much bigger clone is one base away. The chain recombines TRBV11-2 with TRBJ1-2; D gene ambiguous. The CDR3 is 15 amino acids. From germline, CDR1 is SGHAT and CDR2 FQNNGV. The CDR3 DNA reads as TGTGCCAGCAGCTTAGGATCCGGGTTGGACTATGCCTACACCTTC. This translates into CASSLGSGLDYAYTF.

This clonotype was observed a few times. The chain uses TRBV9 and TRBJ1-1; D uncertain. Germline V CDR1 and CDR2: SGDLS, YYNGEE. The CDR3 spans 13 residues. Trimming removed 0 bases from V and 6 bases from J, with 9 bases in between. The CDR3 here is CASSVENGAEAFF. DNA for the CDR3: TGTGCCAGCAGCGTAGAAAATGGGGCTGAAGCTTTCTTT. The whole variable domain, remainder taken from reference TRBV9 and TRBJ1-1, is DSGVTQTPKHLITATGQRVTLRCSPRSGDLSVYWYQQSLDQGLQFLIQYYNGEERAKGNILERFSAQQFPDLHSELNLSSLELGDSALYFCASSVENGAEAFFGQGTRLTVV.

This clonotype was counted many times. This chain links TRBV6-1 with TRBJ2-6, with D perhaps matching TRBD1 (5 bases). Looked up from germline, CDR1 is MNHNS and CDR2 is SASEGT. This CDR3 spans 15 amino acids. Between the trimmed V and J ends, which lost 7 bases and 2 bases, there was a span of 12 bases. Written as DNA, the CDR3 is TGTGCCAGCAAAGTGGCAGGGACTGGGGCCAACGTCCTGACTTTC. Translation gives CASKVAGTGANVLTF.

This clonotype appeared a single time. CDR3 bases: TGTGCCTGGAGTGGGCAGGGCTTTAATTCACCCCTCCACTTT. This encodes CAWSGQGFNSPLHF. The chain carries TRBV30 and TRBJ1-6; D might be TRBD1 (5 bases). Germline assignment: CDR1 GTSNPN and CDR2 SVGIG (reference sequence). The CDR3 is 14 amino acids. V was clipped by 1 base and J by 6 bases, with 10 bases between them.

The V gene is TRBV4-1, the J gene TRBJ2-2; the D gene is possibly TRBD1 (6 bases). V shed 4 bases and J shed 1 base, with 16 bases lying between them. Germline V gene lookup returns CDR1 MGHRA and CDR2 YSYEKL. CDR3 size: 17 residues. The CDR3 DNA is TGCGCCAGCAGCCGGCAAGGAGGACAGTGGAACACCGGGGAGCTGTTTTTT. This translates into CASSRQGGQWNTGELFF.

This clonotype has only a few counts. The chain is built from TRBV20-1 and TRBJ1-1; D remains unclear. This CDR3 spans 14 amino acids. Germline V gene data show CDR1 as DFQATT and CDR2 as SNEGSKA (reference sequence). V shed 0 bases and J shed 4 bases, with 12 bases lying between them. CDR3 sequence reads: CSARDEGRVTEAFF. The DNA for the CDR3 is TGCAGTGCTAGAGATGAGGGCCGGGTCACTGAAGCTTTCTTT.

Comments on this clonotype: The junction departs from germline at one end; a sequencing error may be responsible. CDR3: CASSLWQGTGEQHF. Here the CDR3 DNA reads TGTGCCAGCAGTTTATGGCAGGGGACTGGGGAGCAGCACTTC. The V gene is TRBV28, the J gene TRBJ2-7; possibly TRBD1 or TRBD2 for D (6 bases each). The V gene's germline CDR1 is MDHEN and CDR2 SYDVKM. CDR3 length: 14 amino acids.

This clonotype came up a few times. The chain joins TRBV29-1 to TRBJ1-1, with TRBD1 identical over 8 bases. Germline V gene data show CDR1 as SQVTM and CDR2 as ANQGSEA. After removal of 6 bases from V and 1 base from J, the junction contained 7 bases not matched to a gene. This CDR3 is 14 amino acids long. The CDR3 DNA is TGCAGCGTAGGGACAGGTTCGGCGAACACTGAAGCTTTCTTT. It is translated as CSVGTGSANTEAFF.

The chain links TRBV6-1 to TRBJ1-1; D is possibly TRBD1 (5 bases). Per germline, CDR1 MNHNS and CDR2 SASEGT. V was cut by 5 bases and J by 0 bases, with 19 bases left in between. This CDR3 spans 17 amino acids. CDR3 DNA: TGTGCCAGCAGTCCGAGTCCCCGACAGTTCATGAACACTGAAGCTTTCTTT. Translation: CASSPSPRQFMNTEAFF.

In this sample, this clonotype turned up many times. The J gene is TRBJ1-2, the V gene TRBV7-2, with unresolved D. Germline assignment: CDR1 SGHTA and CDR2 FQGNSA. The CDR3 sequence is 16 residues long. Deletions cut 2 bases from V and 8 bases from J, with 21 bases between. The CDR3 here is CASSLQERESWLGYTF. The CDR3 nucleotides are TGTGCCAGCAGCTTACAGGAGCGGGAGTCTTGGCTGGGCTACACCTTC.

This clonotype was counted many times. DNA for the CDR3: TGTGCCAGTAGTATGTCGACAGCTAACTATGGCTACACCTTC. This translates into CASSMSTANYGYTF. This chain links TRBV19 with TRBJ1-2, with D tentatively TRBD1 (5 bases). There are 14 residues in the CDR3. CDR1 is LNHDA, CDR2 SQIVND, per germline (reference sequence). V was shortened by 3 bases and J by 0 bases, with 8 bases between the two germline ends.